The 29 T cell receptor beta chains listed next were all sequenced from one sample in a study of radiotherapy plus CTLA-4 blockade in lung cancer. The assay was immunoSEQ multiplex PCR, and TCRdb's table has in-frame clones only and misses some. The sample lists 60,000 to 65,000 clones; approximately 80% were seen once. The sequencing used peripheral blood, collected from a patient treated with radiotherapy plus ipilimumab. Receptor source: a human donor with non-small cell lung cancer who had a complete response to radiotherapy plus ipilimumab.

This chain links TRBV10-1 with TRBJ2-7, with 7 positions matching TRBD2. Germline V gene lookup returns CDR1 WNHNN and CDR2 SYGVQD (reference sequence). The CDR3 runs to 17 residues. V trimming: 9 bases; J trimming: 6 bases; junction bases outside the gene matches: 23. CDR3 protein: CARCRGWREPGPGEQYV. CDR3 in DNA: TGCGCCAGATGTAGAGGCTGGCGGGAGCCGGGCCCTGGCGAGCAGTACGTC.

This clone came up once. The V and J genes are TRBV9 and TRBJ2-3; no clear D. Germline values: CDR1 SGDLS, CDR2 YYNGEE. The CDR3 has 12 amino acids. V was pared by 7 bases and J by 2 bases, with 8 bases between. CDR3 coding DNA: TGTGCCAGCTCATTTGCCACAGATACGCAGTATTTT. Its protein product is CASSFATDTQYF.

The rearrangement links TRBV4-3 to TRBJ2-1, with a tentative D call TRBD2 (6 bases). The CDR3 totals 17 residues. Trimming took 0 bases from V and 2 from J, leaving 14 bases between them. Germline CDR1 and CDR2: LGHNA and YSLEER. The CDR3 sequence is CASSQEAGGAAYNEQFF. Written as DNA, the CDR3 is TGCGCCAGCAGCCAAGAAGCTGGCGGGGCCGCCTACAATGAGCAGTTCTTC.

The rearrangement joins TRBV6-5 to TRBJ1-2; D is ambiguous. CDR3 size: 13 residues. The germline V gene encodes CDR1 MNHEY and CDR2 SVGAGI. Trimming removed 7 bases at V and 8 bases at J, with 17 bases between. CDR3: CASKRAPSPGYTF. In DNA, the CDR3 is TGTGCCAGCAAGAGGGCCCCATCCCCGGGCTACACCTTC.

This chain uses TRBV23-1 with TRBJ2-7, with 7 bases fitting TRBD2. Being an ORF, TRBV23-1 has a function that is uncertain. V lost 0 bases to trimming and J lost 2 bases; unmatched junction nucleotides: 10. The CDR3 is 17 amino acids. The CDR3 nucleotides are TGCGCCAGCAGTCAATCACCTAGCGGCAAGGTCCCCTACGAGCAGTACGTC. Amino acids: CASSQSPSGKVPYEQYV.

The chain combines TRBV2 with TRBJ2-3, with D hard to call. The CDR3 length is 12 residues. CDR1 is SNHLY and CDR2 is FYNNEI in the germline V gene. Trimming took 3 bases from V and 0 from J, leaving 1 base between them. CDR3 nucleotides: TGTGCCAGCAGTGAGAGCACAGATACGCAGTATTTT. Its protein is CASSESTDTQYF. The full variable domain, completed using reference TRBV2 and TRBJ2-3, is EPEVTQTPSHQVTQMGQEVILRCVPISNHLYFYWYRQILGQKVEFLVSFYNNEISEKSEIFDDQFSVERPDGSNFTLKIRSTKLEDSAMYFCASSESTDTQYFGPGTRLTVL.

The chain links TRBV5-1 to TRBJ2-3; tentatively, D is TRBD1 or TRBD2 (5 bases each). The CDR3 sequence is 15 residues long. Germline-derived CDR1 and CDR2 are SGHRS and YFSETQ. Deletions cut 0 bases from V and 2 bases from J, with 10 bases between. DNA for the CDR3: TGCGCCAGCAGCTTGGTTGGGGGTGACACAGATACGCAGTATTTT. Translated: CASSLVGGDTDTQYF.

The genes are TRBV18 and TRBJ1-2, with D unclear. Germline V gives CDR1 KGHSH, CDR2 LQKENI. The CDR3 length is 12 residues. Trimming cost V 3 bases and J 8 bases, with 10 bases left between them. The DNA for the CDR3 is TGTGCCAGCTCACCCTACTCGCAGGGCTACACCTTC. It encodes CASSPYSQGYTF.

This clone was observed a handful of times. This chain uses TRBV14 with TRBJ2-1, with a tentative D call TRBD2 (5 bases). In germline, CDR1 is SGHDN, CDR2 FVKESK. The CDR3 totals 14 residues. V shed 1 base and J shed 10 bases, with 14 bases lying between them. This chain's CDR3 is CASSQAHLSGEQFF. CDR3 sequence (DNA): TGTGCCAGCAGCCAAGCCCATCTCTCGGGGGAGCAGTTCTTC.

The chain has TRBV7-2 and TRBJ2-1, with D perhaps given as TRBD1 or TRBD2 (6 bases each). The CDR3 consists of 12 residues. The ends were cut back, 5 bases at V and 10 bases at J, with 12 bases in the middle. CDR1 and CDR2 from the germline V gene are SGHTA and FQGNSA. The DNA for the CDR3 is TGTGCCAGCAGCCCCGGAGGGGGGGAGCAGTTCTTC. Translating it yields CASSPGGGEQFF.

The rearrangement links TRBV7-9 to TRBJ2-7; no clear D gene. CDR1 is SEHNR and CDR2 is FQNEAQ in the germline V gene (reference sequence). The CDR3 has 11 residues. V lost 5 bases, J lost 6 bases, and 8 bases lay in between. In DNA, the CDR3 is TGTGCCAGCAGCGCCACCGGCGAGCAGTACTTC. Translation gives CASSATGEQYF.

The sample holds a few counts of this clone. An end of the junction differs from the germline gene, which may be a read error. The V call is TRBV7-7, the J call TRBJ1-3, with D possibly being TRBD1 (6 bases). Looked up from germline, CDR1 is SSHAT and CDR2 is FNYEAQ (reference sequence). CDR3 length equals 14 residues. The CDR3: CASSPDSTGNTIYF. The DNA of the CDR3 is TGTGCTAGCAGCCCGGACAGCACTGGAAACACCATATATTTT.

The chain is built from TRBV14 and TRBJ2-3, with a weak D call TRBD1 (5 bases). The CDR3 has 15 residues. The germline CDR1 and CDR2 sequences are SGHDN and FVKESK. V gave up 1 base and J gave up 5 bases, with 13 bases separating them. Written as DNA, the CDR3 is TGTGCCAGCAGCCAAGTCGGCAGGGTCATAGATACGCAGTATTTT. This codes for CASSQVGRVIDTQYF.

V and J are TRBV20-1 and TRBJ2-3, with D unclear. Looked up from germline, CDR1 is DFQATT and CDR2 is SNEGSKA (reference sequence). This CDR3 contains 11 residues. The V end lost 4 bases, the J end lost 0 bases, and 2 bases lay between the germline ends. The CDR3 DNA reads TGCAGTGCTATTAGCACAGATACGCAGTATTTT. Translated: CSAISTDTQYF.

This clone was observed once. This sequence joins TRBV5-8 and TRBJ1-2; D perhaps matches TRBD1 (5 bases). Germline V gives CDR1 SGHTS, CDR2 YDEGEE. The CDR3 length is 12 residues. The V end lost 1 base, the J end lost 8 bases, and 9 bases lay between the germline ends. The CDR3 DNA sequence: TGTGCCAGCAGCTTGCAGGGTCGGGGCTACACCTTC. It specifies CASSLQGRGYTF.

The CDR3 sequence: CASSEGGKSTDTQYF. In nucleotides, the CDR3 is TGTGCCAGCTCCGAGGGGGGTAAGAGCACAGATACGCAGTATTTT. J is TRBJ2-3 and V is TRBV6-6; D tentatively fits TRBD1 or TRBD2 (6 bases each). The CDR3 extends over 15 amino acids. Germline-derived CDR1 and CDR2 are MNHNY and SVGAGI (reference sequence). Trimming left V 8 bases short and J 0 bases short, with 15 bases between.

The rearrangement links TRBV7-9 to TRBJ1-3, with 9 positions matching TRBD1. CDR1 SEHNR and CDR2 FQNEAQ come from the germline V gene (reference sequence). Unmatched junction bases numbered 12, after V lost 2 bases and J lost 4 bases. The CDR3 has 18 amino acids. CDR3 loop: CASSLRPTGQGAGNTIYF. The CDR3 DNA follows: TGTGCCAGCAGCTTAAGACCAACGGGACAGGGTGCGGGAAACACCATATATTTT.

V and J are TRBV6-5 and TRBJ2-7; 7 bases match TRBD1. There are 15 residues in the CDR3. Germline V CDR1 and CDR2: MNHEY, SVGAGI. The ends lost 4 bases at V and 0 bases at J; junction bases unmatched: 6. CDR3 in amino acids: CASSLFRDSSYEQYF. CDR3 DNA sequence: TGTGCCAGCAGTTTATTCCGGGACAGCTCCTACGAGCAGTACTTC.

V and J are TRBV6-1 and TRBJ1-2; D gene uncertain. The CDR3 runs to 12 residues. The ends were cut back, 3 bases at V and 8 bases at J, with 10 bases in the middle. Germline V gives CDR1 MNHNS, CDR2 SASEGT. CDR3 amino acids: CASSEGPWGYTF. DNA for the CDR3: TGTGCCAGCAGTGAGGGCCCGTGGGGCTACACCTTC.

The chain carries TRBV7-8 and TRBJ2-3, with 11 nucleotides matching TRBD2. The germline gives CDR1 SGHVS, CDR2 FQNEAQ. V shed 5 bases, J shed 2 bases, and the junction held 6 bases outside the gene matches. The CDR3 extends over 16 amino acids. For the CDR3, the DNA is TGTGCCAGCAGCCCTTTACTAGCGGGGGACACAGATACGCAGTATTTT. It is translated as CASSPLLAGDTDTQYF.

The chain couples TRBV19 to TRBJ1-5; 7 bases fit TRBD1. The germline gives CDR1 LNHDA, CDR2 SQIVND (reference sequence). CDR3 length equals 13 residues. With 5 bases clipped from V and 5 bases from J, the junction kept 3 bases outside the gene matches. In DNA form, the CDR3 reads TGTGCCAGTAGTCGACAGGGAGATCAGCCCCAGCATTTT. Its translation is CASSRQGDQPQHF.

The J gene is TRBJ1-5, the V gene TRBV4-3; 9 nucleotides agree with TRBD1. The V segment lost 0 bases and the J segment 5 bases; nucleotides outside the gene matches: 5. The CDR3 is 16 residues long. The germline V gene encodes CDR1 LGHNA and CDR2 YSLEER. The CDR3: CASSQEAGTGYQPQHF. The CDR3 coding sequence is TGCGCCAGCAGCCAAGAAGCCGGGACAGGGTATCAGCCCCAGCATTTT.

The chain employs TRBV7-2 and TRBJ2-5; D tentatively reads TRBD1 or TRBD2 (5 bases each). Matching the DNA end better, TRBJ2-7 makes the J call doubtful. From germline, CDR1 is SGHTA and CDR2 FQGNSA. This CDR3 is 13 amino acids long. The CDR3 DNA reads TGTGCCAGCAGCGTCGGGACCTCCTACGAGCAGTACTTC. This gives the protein CASSVGTSYEQYF.

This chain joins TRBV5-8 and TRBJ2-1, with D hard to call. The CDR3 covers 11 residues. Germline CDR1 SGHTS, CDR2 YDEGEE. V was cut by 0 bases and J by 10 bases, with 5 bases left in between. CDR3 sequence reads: CASSLAREQFF. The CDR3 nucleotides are TGTGCCAGCAGCTTGGCGCGGGAGCAGTTCTTC.

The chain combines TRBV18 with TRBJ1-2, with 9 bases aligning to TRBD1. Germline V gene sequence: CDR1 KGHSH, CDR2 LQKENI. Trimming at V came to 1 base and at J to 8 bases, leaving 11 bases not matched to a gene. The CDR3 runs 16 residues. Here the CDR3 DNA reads TGTGCCAGCTCACCACGCCGGGACAGGGTGAGTCTCGGCTACACCTTC. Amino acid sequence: CASSPRRDRVSLGYTF.

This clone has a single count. The CDR3 protein is CASSLWGQGAREQYF. Here the CDR3 DNA reads TGTGCCAGCAGCTTATGGGGACAGGGGGCGCGTGAGCAGTACTTC. This rearrangement joins TRBV7-2 to TRBJ2-7; TRBD1 matches 12 bases. The CDR3 is made up of 15 amino acids. V trimming: 2 bases; J trimming: 7 bases; junction bases outside the gene matches: 6. Germline CDR1 reads SGHTA; CDR2 reads FQGNSA.

Written as DNA, the CDR3 is TGTGCCAGCAGTCACAGGGGGACGGATACGCAGTATTTT. Translating gives CASSHRGTDTQYF. The genes are TRBV11-3 and TRBJ2-3; TRBD1 agrees at 8 bases. Germline V gene data show CDR1 as SGHNT and CDR2 as YENEEA. V was clipped by 6 bases and J by 6 bases; unmatched bases: 5. CDR3 size: 13 residues.

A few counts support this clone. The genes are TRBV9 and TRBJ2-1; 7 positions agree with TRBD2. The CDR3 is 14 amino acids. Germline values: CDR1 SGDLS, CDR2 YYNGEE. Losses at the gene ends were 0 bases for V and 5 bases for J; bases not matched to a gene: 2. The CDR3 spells CASSVVAGDNEQFF. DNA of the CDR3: TGTGCCAGCAGCGTAGTGGCGGGAGACAATGAGCAGTTCTTC.

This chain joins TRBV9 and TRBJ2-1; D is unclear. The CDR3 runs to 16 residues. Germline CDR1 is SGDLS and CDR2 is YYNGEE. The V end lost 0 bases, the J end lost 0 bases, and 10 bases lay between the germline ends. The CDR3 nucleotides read TGTGCCAGCAGCGTAGGTGGGTCGAGCTCCTACAATGAGCAGTTCTTC. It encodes CASSVGGSSSYNEQFF.